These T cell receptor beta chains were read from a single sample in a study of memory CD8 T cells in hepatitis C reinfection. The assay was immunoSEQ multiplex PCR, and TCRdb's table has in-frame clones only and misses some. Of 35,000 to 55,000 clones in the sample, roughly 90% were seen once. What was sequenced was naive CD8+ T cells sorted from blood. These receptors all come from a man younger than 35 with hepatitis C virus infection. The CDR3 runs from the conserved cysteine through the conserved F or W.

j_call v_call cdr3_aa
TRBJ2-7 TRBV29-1 CSVVYVSGRAYGSYEQYF
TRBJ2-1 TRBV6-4 CASSDPGLGTEQFF
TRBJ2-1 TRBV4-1 CASSQEWDIDSEQFF
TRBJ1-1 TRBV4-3 CASSQDSSPGGRTEAFF
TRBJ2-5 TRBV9 CASTETSGGQETQYF
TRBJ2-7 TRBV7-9 CASSYTGNEQYF
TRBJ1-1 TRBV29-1 CSVDGGGLGNTEAFF
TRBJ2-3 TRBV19 CASSRTSGGAEDTQYF
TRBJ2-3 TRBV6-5 CASSDSGGDTQYF
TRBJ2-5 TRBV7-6 CASSPILREGGETQYF
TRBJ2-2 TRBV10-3 CAIRAENTGELFF
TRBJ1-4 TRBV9 CASSVSGQGYEKLFF
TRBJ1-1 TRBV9 CASSAPGQGKNTEAFF
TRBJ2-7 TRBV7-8 CASSFGDRVYEQYF
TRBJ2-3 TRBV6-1 CASSEGVSGNTDTQYF
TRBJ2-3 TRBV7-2 CASSLGGEGVTDTQYF
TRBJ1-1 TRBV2 CASSDPGSGTEAFF
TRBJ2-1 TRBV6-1 CASSEWGGYNEQFF
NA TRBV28 CASSILYEQYF
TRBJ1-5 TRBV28 CASSARRYFEPQHF
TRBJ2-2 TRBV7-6 CASTPGASHTGELFF
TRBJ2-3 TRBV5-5 CASSLAPQGNTDTQYF
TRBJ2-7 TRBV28 CASRKSGTGYEQYF
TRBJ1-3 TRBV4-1 CASSQDGQLFSGNTIYF
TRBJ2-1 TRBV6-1 CASSGDKRKREGLFF
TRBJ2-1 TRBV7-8 CASSQQVYNEQFF
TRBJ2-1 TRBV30 CAWSVPSYAYNEQFF
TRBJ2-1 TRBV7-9 CASSTGLAAYNEQFF
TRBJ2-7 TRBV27 CASSRGTGGEQYF
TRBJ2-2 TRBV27 CASRVGTGELFF
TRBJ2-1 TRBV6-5 CASKDRSNEQFF
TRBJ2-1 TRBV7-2 CASSPGTSAYNEQFF
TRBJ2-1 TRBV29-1 CSVVSARGEQFF
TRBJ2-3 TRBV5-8 CASSLGLRGTDTQYF
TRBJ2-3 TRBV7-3 CASSRFSRSSGGLTDTQYF
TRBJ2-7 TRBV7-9 CASSLDGGDSKYF
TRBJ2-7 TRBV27 CASSLGQSYEQYF
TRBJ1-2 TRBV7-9 CASSSGTGDSYGYTF
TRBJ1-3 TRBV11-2 CASSLVGRTGEGNTIYF
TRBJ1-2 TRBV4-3 CASSPGTAPYGYTF
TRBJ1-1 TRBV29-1 CSVRTGGGDTEAFF
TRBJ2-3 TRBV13 CASSSGTDTQYF
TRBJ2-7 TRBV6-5 CASSYSKGGLPYEQYF
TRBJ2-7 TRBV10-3 CAISGGTSGTSYEQYF
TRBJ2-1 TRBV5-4 CASSLGTGGVDNEQFF
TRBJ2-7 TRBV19 CATRQGGREQYF